The rows below give T cell receptor beta chains drawn from one sample of a study of monozygotic twins with inflammatory bowel disease. No DNA is given; TCRdb re-called the 5' RACE reads and lists each CDR3 protein once. With about 150,000 distinct CDR3 sequences in the sample, the ten largest clones hold around 1.3%. The sample taken for sequencing was blood. These receptors were taken from a human donor with ulcerative colitis or Crohn's disease, or a healthy co-twin of an affected twin (not recorded which). The CDR3 runs from the conserved cysteine through the conserved F or W. The order of the fields is J gene, CDR3 length, V gene, CDR3 protein.

j_gene: TRBJ1-5
len: 16
v_gene: TRBV5-1
CDR3aa: CASSPGWGTSIMSQHF

j_gene: TRBJ1-1
len: 18
v_gene: TRBV9
CDR3aa: CASSPHGGQGPKGTEAFF

j_gene: TRBJ2-1
len: 15
v_gene: TRBV9
CDR3aa: CASSEIAGSSGEQFF

j_gene: TRBJ2-1
len: 16
v_gene: TRBV5-1
CDR3aa: CASSLALAGGVYEQFF

j_gene: TRBJ2-5
len: 11
v_gene: TRBV24-1
CDR3aa: CATSARETQYF

j_gene: TRBJ1-2
len: 11
v_gene: TRBV9
CDR3aa: CASSAQNGYTF

j_gene: TRBJ2-2
len: 15
v_gene: TRBV28
CDR3aa: CASSRDNANTGELFF

j_gene: TRBJ1-4
len: 13
v_gene: TRBV5-6
CDR3aa: CASSLGPDEKLFF

j_gene: TRBJ2-2
len: 19
v_gene: TRBV3-1
CDR3aa: CASSLNNVWGFLNTGELFF

j_gene: TRBJ2-7
len: 16
v_gene: TRBV6-5
CDR3aa: CASSYRRRGQTYEQYF

j_gene: TRBJ1-4
len: 13
v_gene: TRBV20-1
CDR3aa: CSAGQGAFEKLFF

j_gene: TRBJ2-1
len: 13
v_gene: TRBV19
CDR3aa: CASSPLSLGEQFF

j_gene: TRBJ1-1
len: 15
v_gene: TRBV7-8
CDR3aa: CASIIREGASTEAFF

j_gene: TRBJ1-2
len: 18
v_gene: TRBV5-1
CDR3aa: CASSFGGPRDRVDYGYTF

j_gene: TRBJ2-7
len: 14
v_gene: TRBV5-1
CDR3aa: CASSRNREAYEQYF

j_gene: TRBJ2-7
len: 14
v_gene: TRBV12-3/TRBV12-4
CDR3aa: CASSWTSGSDEQYF

j_gene: TRBJ1-1
len: 16
v_gene: TRBV20-1
CDR3aa: CSARRDRGRVNTEAFF

j_gene: TRBJ1-3
len: 16
v_gene: TRBV28
CDR3aa: CASSLTGRGSGNTIYF

j_gene: TRBJ2-2
len: 16
v_gene: TRBV5-1
CDR3aa: CASSPVNTANTGELFF

j_gene: TRBJ2-7
len: 15
v_gene: TRBV9
CDR3aa: CASSVEGTSGRHLYF

j_gene: TRBJ1-2
len: 14
v_gene: TRBV11-1
CDR3aa: CASSGGQLSYGYTF

j_gene: TRBJ2-1
len: 13
v_gene: TRBV5-1
CDR3aa: CASSLANYNEQFF

j_gene: TRBJ2-7
len: 15
v_gene: TRBV10-3
CDR3aa: CAISEASLNSYEQYF

j_gene: TRBJ1-4
len: 15
v_gene: TRBV5-1
CDR3aa: CASSGTASSREKLFF

j_gene: TRBJ2-1
len: 14
v_gene: TRBV29-1
CDR3aa: CSVEVAGVGNEQFF

j_gene: TRBJ1-1
len: 14
v_gene: TRBV5-1
CDR3aa: CASREGALGTEAFF

j_gene: TRBJ2-5
len: 14
v_gene: TRBV7-2
CDR3aa: CASSPSKGQETQYF

j_gene: TRBJ1-1
len: 18
v_gene: TRBV11-1
CDR3aa: CASSLGRTVMGRNTEAFF

j_gene: TRBJ1-5
len: 14
v_gene: TRBV10-2
CDR3aa: CASSLQGTGQPQHF